This TCR beta chain was retrieved from a study of OX40 agonist ivuxolimab in advanced cancers. Study-wide results and caveats: CD4+ and CD8+ T cells in blood underwent clonal expansion by week 6 at 0.1 to 3.0 mg/kg.

Clones were sequenced by immunoSEQ multiplex PCR, and TCRdb holds only the in-frame ones, with some missing. The table lists 8,000 to 13,000 clones, more than 60% of them singletons. Per the germline V gene, CDR1 is MNHNS and CDR2 is SASEGT. This CDR3 is built from 15 residues. V trimming: 8 bases; J trimming: 1 base; junction bases outside the gene matches: 9. With regard to this clone: The antigen is undetermined.

The rearrangement joins TRBV6-1 to TRBJ2-5, with 8 bases matching TRBD2. The material was CD4+ or CD8+ T cells sorted from blood, obtained in a trial of the OX40 agonist ivuxolimab. The TCR comes from an adult with an advanced solid tumor such as melanoma, head and neck, liver or kidney cancer. CDR3 bases: TGTGCCAGCCTACGAACTAGCGGCCTCCAAGAGACCCAGTACTTC. Its protein is CASLRTSGLQETQYF.